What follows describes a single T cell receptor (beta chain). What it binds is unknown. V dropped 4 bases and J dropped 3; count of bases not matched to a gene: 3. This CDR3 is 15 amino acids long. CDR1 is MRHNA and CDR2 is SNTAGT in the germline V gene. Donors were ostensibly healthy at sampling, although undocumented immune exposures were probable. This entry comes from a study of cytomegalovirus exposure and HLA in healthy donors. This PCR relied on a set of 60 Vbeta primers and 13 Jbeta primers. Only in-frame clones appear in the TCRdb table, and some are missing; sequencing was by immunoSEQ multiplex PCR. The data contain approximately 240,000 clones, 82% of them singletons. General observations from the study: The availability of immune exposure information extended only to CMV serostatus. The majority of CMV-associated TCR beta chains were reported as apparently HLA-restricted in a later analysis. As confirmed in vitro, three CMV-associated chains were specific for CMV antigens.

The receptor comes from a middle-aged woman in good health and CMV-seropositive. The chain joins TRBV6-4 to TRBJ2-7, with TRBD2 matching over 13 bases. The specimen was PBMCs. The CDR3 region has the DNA TGTGCCAGCAGTGCACTAGCGGGAGGGATCTACGAGCAGTACTTC. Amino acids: CASSALAGGIYEQYF.